Listed below are T cell receptor beta chains from one sample, sequenced in a study of blood T cell repertoires in COVID-19. Here immunoSEQ multiplex PCR was the method, and the copy in TCRdb shows in-frame clones only, minus some. This sample has around 65,000 clones, with about nine tenths found just once. Sequencing input: peripheral blood. Receptors were obtained from a human donor in a cohort sampled during active COVID-19. Each CDR3 is given with its conserved first and last residue.

V: TRBV29-1; J: TRBJ1-2; CDR3: CSVADSLYGYTF
V: TRBV27; J: TRBJ2-1; CDR3: CASSKGGSLMFF
V: TRBV5-4; J: TRBJ2-7; CDR3: CASKPRFASSSYEQYF
V: TRBV7-9; J: TRBJ1-1; CDR3: CASSSVGGPDGTEAFF
V: TRBV6-5; J: TRBJ1-4; CDR3: CASSSYWTGGGEKLFF
V: TRBV6-1; J: TRBJ1-6; CDR3: CASSEWDRGQSPLHF
V: TRBV28; J: TRBJ2-5; CDR3: CASSPGLGLKETQYF
V: TRBV28; J: TRBJ1-4; CDR3: CASSAGFTNEKLFF
V: TRBV12-3/TRBV12-4; J: TRBJ2-1; CDR3: CASSNREMGQFF
V: TRBV7-8; J: TRBJ1-1; CDR3: CASSTAGVVANTEAFF
V: TRBV7-9; J: TRBJ2-2; CDR3: CASSLRREGRSGELFF
V: TRBV6-5; J: TRBJ2-7; CDR3: CASSSQGAGEQYF
V: TRBV5-6; J: TRBJ2-7; CDR3: CASSQPGTTSSYEQYF
V: TRBV5-1; J: TRBJ2-1; CDR3: CASSLIILSGVYADEQFF
V: TRBV27; J: TRBJ2-6; CDR3: CASSSRTGGVAGANVLTF
V: TRBV11-3; J: TRBJ1-3; CDR3: CASSPLGTAGNTIYF
V: TRBV4-1; J: TRBJ1-2; CDR3: CASSQDPGEANYGYTF
V: TRBV9; J: TRBJ2-7; CDR3: CASSPSPSGAYEQYF
V: TRBV4-3; J: TRBJ2-7; CDR3: CASSQDAGATEEQYF
V: TRBV29-1; J: TRBJ2-7; CDR3: CSVRLAGSYEQYF
V: TRBV28; J: TRBJ1-4; CDR3: CASRGQGYEKLFF
V: TRBV7-6; J: TRBJ2-3; CDR3: CASSSEGAGGPTDTQYF
V: TRBV28; J: TRBJ1-2; CDR3: CASSRSPGRGYTF
V: TRBV9; J: TRBJ1-2; CDR3: CASTGTVSLGDGYTF
V: TRBV27; J: TRBJ1-2; CDR3: CASSQMGQPLYGYTF
V: TRBV15; J: TRBJ2-1; CDR3: CATSRDRASNPQGPYYNEQFF
V: TRBV7-5; J: TRBJ2-4; CDR3: CVRSNRPTGIRLEAKNIQYF
V: TRBV11-2; J: TRBJ2-5; CDR3: CASSGGQFQETQYF
V: TRBV24-1; J: TRBJ2-5; CDR3: CATAGGGGTQYF
V: TRBV7-2; J: TRBJ2-5; CDR3: CASSLEPRVETQYF